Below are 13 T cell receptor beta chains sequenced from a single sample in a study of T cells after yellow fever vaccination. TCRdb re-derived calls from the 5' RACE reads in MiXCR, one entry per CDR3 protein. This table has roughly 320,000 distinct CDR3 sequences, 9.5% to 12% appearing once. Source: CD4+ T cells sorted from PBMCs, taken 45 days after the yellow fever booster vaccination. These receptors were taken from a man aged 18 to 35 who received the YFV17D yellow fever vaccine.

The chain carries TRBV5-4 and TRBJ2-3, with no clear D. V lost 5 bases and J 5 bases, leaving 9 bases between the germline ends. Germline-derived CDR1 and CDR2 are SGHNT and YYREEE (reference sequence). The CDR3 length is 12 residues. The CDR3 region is CASRRVGDTQYF. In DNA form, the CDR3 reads TGTGCCAGCAGAAGGGTGGGAGATACGCAGTATTTT.

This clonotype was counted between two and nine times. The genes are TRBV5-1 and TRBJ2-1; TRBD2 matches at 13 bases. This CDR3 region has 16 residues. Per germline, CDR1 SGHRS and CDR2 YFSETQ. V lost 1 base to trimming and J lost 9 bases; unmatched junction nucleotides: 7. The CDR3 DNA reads TGCGCCAGCAGCTTGCAACTAGCGGGGGGGCTTACTGAGCAGTTCTTC. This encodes CASSLQLAGGLTEQFF.

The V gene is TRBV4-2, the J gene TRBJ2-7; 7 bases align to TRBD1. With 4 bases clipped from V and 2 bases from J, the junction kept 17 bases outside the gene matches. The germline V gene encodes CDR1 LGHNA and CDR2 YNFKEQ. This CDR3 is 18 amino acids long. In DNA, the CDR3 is TGTGCCAGCAGCCGCGTTCTCGGAACCGGGACAGCAGCCTACGAGCAGTACTTC. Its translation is CASSRVLGTGTAAYEQYF.

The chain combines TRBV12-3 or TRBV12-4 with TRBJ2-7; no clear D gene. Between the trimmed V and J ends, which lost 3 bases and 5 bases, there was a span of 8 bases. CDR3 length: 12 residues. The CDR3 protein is CASSFARNEQYF. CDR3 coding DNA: TGTGCCAGCAGTTTTGCCAGGAACGAGCAGTACTTC.

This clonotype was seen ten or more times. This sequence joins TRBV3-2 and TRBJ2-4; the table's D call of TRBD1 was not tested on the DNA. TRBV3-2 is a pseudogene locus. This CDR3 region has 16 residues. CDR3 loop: CASSQKTGVDGNIQYF. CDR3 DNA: TGTGCCAGCAGCCAGAAGACAGGGGTGGACGGAAACATTCAGTACTTC.

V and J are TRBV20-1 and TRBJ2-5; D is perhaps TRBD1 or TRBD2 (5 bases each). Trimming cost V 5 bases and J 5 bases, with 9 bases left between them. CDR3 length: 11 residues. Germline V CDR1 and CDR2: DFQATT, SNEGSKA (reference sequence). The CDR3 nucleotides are TGCAGTGCTGAGGGGATTGAGACCCAGTACTTC. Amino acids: CSAEGIETQYF.

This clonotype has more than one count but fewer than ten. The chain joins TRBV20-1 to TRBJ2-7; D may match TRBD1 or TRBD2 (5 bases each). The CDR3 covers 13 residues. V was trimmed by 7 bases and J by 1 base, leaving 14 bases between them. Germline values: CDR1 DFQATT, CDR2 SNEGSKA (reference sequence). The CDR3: CSVPGTGSYEQYF. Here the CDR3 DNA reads TGCAGTGTTCCCGGGACGGGGTCCTACGAGCAGTACTTC.

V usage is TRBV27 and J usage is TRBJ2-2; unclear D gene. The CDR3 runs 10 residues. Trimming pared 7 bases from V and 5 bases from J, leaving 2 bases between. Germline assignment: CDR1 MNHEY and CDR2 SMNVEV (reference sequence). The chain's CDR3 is CASKTGELFF. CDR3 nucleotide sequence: TGTGCCAGCAAAACCGGGGAGCTGTTTTTT.

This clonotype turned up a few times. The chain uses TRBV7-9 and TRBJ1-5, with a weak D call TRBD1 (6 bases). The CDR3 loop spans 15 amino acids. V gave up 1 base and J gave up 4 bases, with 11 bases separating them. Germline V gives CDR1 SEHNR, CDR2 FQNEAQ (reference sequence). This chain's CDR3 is CASSLGTGWNQPQHF. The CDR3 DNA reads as TGTGCCAGCAGCTTAGGCACAGGGTGGAATCAGCCCCAGCATTTT.

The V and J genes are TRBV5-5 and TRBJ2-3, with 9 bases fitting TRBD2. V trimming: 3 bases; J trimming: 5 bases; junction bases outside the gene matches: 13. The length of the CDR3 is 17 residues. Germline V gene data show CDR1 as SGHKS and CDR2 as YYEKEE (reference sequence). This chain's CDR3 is CASSSRLLAGGQDTQYF. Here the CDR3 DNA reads TGTGCCAGCAGCTCTCGGCTCTTGGCGGGGGGGCAAGATACGCAGTATTTT. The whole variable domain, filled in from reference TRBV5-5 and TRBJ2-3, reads DAGVTQSPTHLIKTRGQQVTLRCSPISGHKSVSWYQQVLGQGPQFIFQYYEKEERGRGNFPDRFSARQFPNYSSELNVNALLLGDSALYLCASSSRLLAGGQDTQYFGPGTRLTVL.

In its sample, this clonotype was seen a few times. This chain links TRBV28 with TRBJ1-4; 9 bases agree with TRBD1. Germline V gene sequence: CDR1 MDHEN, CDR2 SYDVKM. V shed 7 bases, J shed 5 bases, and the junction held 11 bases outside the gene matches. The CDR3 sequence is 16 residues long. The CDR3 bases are TGTGCCAGCATTTCACCGCCCGGGACAGGGAATGAAAAACTGTTTTTT. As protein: CASISPPGTGNEKLFF.

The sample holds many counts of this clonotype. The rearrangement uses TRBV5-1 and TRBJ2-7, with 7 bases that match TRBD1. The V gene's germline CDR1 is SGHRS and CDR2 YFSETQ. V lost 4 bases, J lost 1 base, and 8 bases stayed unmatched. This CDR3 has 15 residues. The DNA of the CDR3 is TGCGCCAGCAGCCCGCGACAGGGAAGGTCCTACGAGCAGTACTTC. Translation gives CASSPRQGRSYEQYF.

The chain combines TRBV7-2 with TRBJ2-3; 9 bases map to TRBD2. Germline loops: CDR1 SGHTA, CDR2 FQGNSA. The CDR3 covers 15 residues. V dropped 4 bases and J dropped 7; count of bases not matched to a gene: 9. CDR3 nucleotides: TGTGCCAGCAGCTCCGGGGCGGGGGGGCCGAATACGCAGTATTTT. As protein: CASSSGAGGPNTQYF. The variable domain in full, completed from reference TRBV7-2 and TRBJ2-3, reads GAGVSQSPSNKVTEKGKDVELRCDPISGHTALYWYRQSLGQGLEFLIYFQGNSAPDKSGLPSDRFSAERTGGSVSTLTIQRTQQEDSAVYLCASSSGAGGPNTQYFGPGTRLTVL.